This TCR beta chain was sequenced in a study of tumor-infiltrating lymphocytes in localized non-small cell lung cancer. The wider study: The cohort mixed smokers and never-smokers, several histologies, and some post-neoadjuvant-chemotherapy samples.

Whole-study results and caveats: Different pieces of the same tissue were used for each assay.

V gave up 4 bases and J gave up 4 bases; unmatched junction bases: 6. The CDR3 has 13 amino acids. In germline, CDR1 is SQVTM, CDR2 ANQGSEA. Regarding this clone: Antigen: not known.

TCRdb keeps only in-frame clones here, not all; method: immunoSEQ multiplex PCR. The data hold around 25,000 clones, with roughly 69% observed a single time. V is TRBV29-1 and J is TRBJ1-1; TRBD1 matches at 7 bases. Sequenced input: lung tumor tissue. The source of this sequence is a human donor with non-small cell lung cancer. The CDR3 loop is CSVVKGAFTEAFF. The DNA of the CDR3 is TGCAGCGTTGTGAAGGGGGCTTTCACTGAAGCTTTCTTT. Looking up the rest from reference TRBV29-1 and TRBJ1-1 gives the full variable domain: SAVISQKPSRDICQRGTSLTIQCQVDSQVTMMFWYRQQPGQSLTLIATANQGSEATYESGFVIDKFPISRPNLTFSTLTVSNMSPEDSSIYLCSVVKGAFTEAFFGQGTRLTVV.